This T cell receptor beta chain is drawn from a study of T cell responses to AZD1222 COVID-19 vaccine. With regard to this clone: Its antigen is not known.

Profiling relied on immunoSEQ multiplex PCR, and the TCRdb table lists in-frame clones only, not all of them. The sample lists 85,000 to 110,000 clones, approximately 88% occurring once. CDR3 size: 14 residues. CDR1 is SEHNR, CDR2 FQNEAQ, per germline (reference sequence). Unmatched junction bases numbered 7, after V lost 5 bases and J lost 7 bases. Findings and caveats of the study: With two AZD1222 doses given, Spike-specific TCR breadth and depth both rose. Seropositive status at baseline applied to only 6 or 7 AZD1222 recipients. It should be noted that donors were predominantly white British and more often female, and clonal diversity was possibly underestimated. Only after the peak T cell response were repertoires sampled.

V and J are TRBV7-9 and TRBJ2-7; the match to TRBD1 covers 11 bases. This receptor was obtained from an adult in good health. The sequencing here drew on peripheral blood, taken on day 0 of AZD1222 vaccination. The CDR3 region is CASSARTGGDEQYF. The CDR3 DNA sequence: TGTGCCAGCAGCGCAAGGACAGGGGGCGATGAGCAGTACTTC. The variable domain in full, with the rest retrieved from reference TRBV7-9 and TRBJ2-7, is DTGVSQNPRHKITKRGQNVTFRCDPISEHNRLYWYRQTLGQGPEFLTYFQNEAQLEKSRLLSDRFSAERPKGSFSTLEIQRTEQGDSAMYLCASSARTGGDEQYFGPGTRLTVT.